This TCR beta chain was obtained from a study of T cell responses to AZD1222 COVID-19 vaccine. Overall study findings and caveats: Donor demographics were predominantly white British with a female majority; clonal diversity may be underestimated. No day 14 peak samples; only post-peak repertoires were characterized. Vaccine-associated CD4 TCRs spanned spike, dominant at 160-218 and 743-854.

Repertoires were generated with immunoSEQ multiplex PCR, while TCRdb's copy carries only in-frame clones and drops some. The table has around 150,000 clones, approximately 94% seen once. The count of this clone is one. The antigen is unknown. Pooled samples include second doses given at about 4 or 12 weeks. This TCR came from an adult who received the AZD1222 COVID-19 vaccine. The sample consisted of peripheral blood, taken 28 days after the second AZD1222 dose.

CDR3 nucleotides: TGTGCCACCAGTACCTATAGCGGGATAGGAAGGGGAGAGACCCAGTACTTC. This sequence encodes CATSTYSGIGRGETQYF. This chain connects TRBV24-1 to TRBJ2-5, with 8 nucleotides matching TRBD2. V lost 6 bases, J lost 4 bases, and 15 bases stayed unmatched. CDR1 and CDR2 from the germline V gene are KGHDR and SFDVKD. This CDR3 has 17 residues.